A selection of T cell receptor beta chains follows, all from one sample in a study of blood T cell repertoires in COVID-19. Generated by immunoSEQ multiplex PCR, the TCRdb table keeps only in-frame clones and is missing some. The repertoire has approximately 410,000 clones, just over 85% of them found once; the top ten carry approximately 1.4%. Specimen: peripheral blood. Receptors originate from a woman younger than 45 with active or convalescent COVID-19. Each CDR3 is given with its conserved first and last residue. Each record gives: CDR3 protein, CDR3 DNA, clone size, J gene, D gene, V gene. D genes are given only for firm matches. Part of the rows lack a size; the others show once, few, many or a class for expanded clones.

cdr3_aa: CASSTRVGEQFF
cdr3_nt: TGTGCCAGCAGCACGCGGGTAGGGGAGCAGTTCTTC
clone_size: NA
j_call: TRBJ2-1
d_call: NA
v_call: TRBV3-1/TRBV3-2

cdr3_aa: CASSQQTGNGEQYF
cdr3_nt: TGCGCCAGCAGCCAACAGACAGGGAATGGCGAGCAGTACTTC
clone_size: few
j_call: TRBJ2-7
d_call: TRBD1
v_call: TRBV4-1

cdr3_aa: CASSQEFLTSAIYEQYF
cdr3_nt: TGCGCCAGCAGCCAAGAATTCCTGACTAGCGCGATCTACGAGCAGTACTTC
clone_size: NA
j_call: TRBJ2-7
d_call: TRBD2
v_call: TRBV4-1

cdr3_aa: CASTLAGPYNEQFF
cdr3_nt: TGCGCCAGCACACTAGCGGGACCATACAATGAGCAGTTCTTC
clone_size: NA
j_call: TRBJ2-1
d_call: TRBD2
v_call: TRBV5-1

cdr3_aa: CASNRQGADYGYTF
cdr3_nt: TGCGCCAGCAACAGGCAGGGGGCCGACTATGGCTACACCTTC
clone_size: NA
j_call: TRBJ1-2
d_call: TRBD1
v_call: TRBV5-1

cdr3_aa: CAISEWGGARYEQYF
cdr3_nt: TGTGCCATCAGTGAGTGGGGGGGGGCGCGCTACGAGCAGTACTTC
clone_size: NA
j_call: TRBJ2-7
d_call: NA
v_call: TRBV10-3

cdr3_aa: CASSSNLFSTEAFF
cdr3_nt: TGTGCCAGCAGTTCCAACCTCTTTAGCACTGAAGCTTTCTTT
clone_size: NA
j_call: TRBJ1-1
d_call: NA
v_call: TRBV6-2/TRBV6-3

cdr3_aa: CASSETQQGNGYTF
cdr3_nt: TGTGCCAGCTCAGAGACTCAACAGGGTAATGGCTACACCTTC
clone_size: NA
j_call: TRBJ1-2
d_call: NA
v_call: TRBV18

cdr3_aa: CASSPGTVPGNTIYF
cdr3_nt: TGTGCCAGCAGCCCCGGGACAGTGCCTGGAAACACCATATATTTT
clone_size: NA
j_call: TRBJ1-3
d_call: TRBD1
v_call: TRBV3-1/TRBV3-2

cdr3_aa: CASSQKRGTIGNEQFF
cdr3_nt: TGTGCCAGCAGTCAAAAAAGGGGGACAATCGGCAATGAGCAGTTCTTC
clone_size: NA
j_call: TRBJ2-1
d_call: NA
v_call: TRBV14

cdr3_aa: CASSAGTGSGNTIYF
cdr3_nt: TGTGCCAGCAGCGCTGGGACAGGGTCTGGAAACACCATATATTTT
clone_size: NA
j_call: TRBJ1-3
d_call: TRBD1
v_call: TRBV13

cdr3_aa: CASTDRTSGVFSEQYF
cdr3_nt: TGCGCCAGCACCGACCGTACTAGCGGGGTATTTAGCGAGCAGTACTTC
clone_size: NA
j_call: TRBJ2-7
d_call: TRBD2
v_call: TRBV5-1

cdr3_aa: CASSPGQGAYGYTF
cdr3_nt: TGTGCCAGCAGCCCGGGACAGGGGGCGTATGGCTACACCTTC
clone_size: NA
j_call: TRBJ1-2
d_call: TRBD1
v_call: TRBV5-4

cdr3_aa: CASSFSGRSNQPQHF
cdr3_nt: TGTGCCAGCAGTTTTTCTGGGAGAAGCAATCAGCCCCAGCATTTT
clone_size: NA
j_call: TRBJ1-5
d_call: NA
v_call: TRBV28

cdr3_aa: CASSIPGGAETEAFF
cdr3_nt: TGTGCCAGTAGTATTCCCGGGGGGGCGGAGACTGAAGCTTTCTTT
clone_size: NA
j_call: TRBJ1-1
d_call: NA
v_call: TRBV19

cdr3_aa: CATSPKTVFNYGYTF
cdr3_nt: TGTGCCACCAGCCCTAAGACAGTTTTTAACTATGGCTACACCTTC
clone_size: NA
j_call: TRBJ1-2
d_call: NA
v_call: TRBV15

cdr3_aa: CASSLSGDAYEQYF
cdr3_nt: TGTGCCAGCAGTTTATCAGGGGACGCCTACGAGCAGTACTTC
clone_size: NA
j_call: TRBJ2-7
d_call: NA
v_call: TRBV28

cdr3_aa: CASSLAGEEDYGYTF
cdr3_nt: TGTGCCAGCAGCTTAGCGGGGGAGGAGGACTATGGCTACACCTTC
clone_size: few
j_call: TRBJ1-2
d_call: NA
v_call: TRBV7-6

cdr3_aa: CASSLETGGRTEAFF
cdr3_nt: TGCGCCAGCAGCTTGGAGACAGGGGGCCGAACTGAAGCTTTCTTT
clone_size: once
j_call: TRBJ1-1
d_call: TRBD1
v_call: TRBV5-1

cdr3_aa: CASSQDSRRGVTNVLTF
cdr3_nt: TGTGCCAGCAGCCAAGACAGTAGGCGGGGAGTCACAAACGTCCTGACTTTC
clone_size: NA
j_call: TRBJ2-6
d_call: NA
v_call: TRBV3-1/TRBV3-2

cdr3_aa: CASSSRDRADGNTIYF
cdr3_nt: TGTGCCAGCAGCTCCAGGGACAGGGCGGATGGAAACACCATATATTTT
clone_size: NA
j_call: TRBJ1-3
d_call: TRBD1
v_call: TRBV7-8

cdr3_aa: CASSGNKGVYGYTF
cdr3_nt: TGTGCCAGCAGCGGTAACAAGGGAGTCTATGGCTACACCTTC
clone_size: NA
j_call: TRBJ1-2
d_call: NA
v_call: TRBV5-6